Listed below are T cell receptor beta chains from one sample, sequenced in a study of shared clonotypes between healthy human individuals. Here immunoSEQ multiplex PCR was the method, and the copy in TCRdb shows in-frame clones only, minus some. The sample holds about 79,000 clones, about 61% seen once. Sequenced input: memory CD8+ T cells sorted from blood. The receptors were sampled from a man aged 30 to 45 in good health. CDR3s leave out the opening cysteine and the closing phenylalanine or tryptophan.

V | CDR3
TRBV10-3 | AISESSGASTDTQY
TRBV6-5 | ASKDQGLEEKLF
TRBV7-2 | ASSLGLGPYNEQF
TRBV4-3 | ASSLGTGVYNEQF
TRBV9 | ASSVSSDTQY
TRBV7-3 | ASSPQGGSYNEQF
TRBV5-1 | ASSLETSFTGELF
TRBV9 | ASSVRVSGELF
TRBV6-6 | ASSYSREGQTDTQY
TRBV9 | ASSVEKNANNEQF
TRBV15 | ATSLDGGNQPQH
TRBV15 | ATSRDAASDTQY
TRBV4-2 | ASSQDTSGSINEQF
TRBV7-9 | ASSLVIGNTGELF
TRBV28 | ASRHPAGVEY
TRBV6-6 | ASSYDRGTQETQY
TRBV28 | ASSLWEGGRRSSYEQY
TRBV7-8 | ASSLMSYNEQF
TRBV9 | ASSPGGDPTYEQY
TRBV5-5 | ASSPATGVNTGELF
TRBV7-2 | ASSLGVSPGYEQY
TRBV4-1 | ASRDVRASGRYNEQF
TRBV7-9 | ASSPFTGYQETQY
TRBV7-9 | ASSPILGGVKQY
TRBV6-4 | ASSQLAGGYNEQF
TRBV11-3 | ASSLGGAEQY
TRBV27 | ASSVLAGATDTQY